One sample yielded the 16 T cell receptor beta chains listed below, sequenced in a study of cytomegalovirus exposure and HLA in healthy donors. With 60 Vbeta and 13 Jbeta primers, the PCR was carried out. Assay: immunoSEQ multiplex PCR; the TCRdb copy retains only in-frame clones and omits some. The sample carries around 110,000 clones, less than 80% recorded once. Input material: PBMCs. Source of these receptors: a woman between 40 and 50 years old in good health and CMV-seropositive.

The rearrangement links TRBV5-5 to TRBJ2-7; D is possibly TRBD2 (7 bases). This CDR3 comprises 17 residues. Per the germline V gene, CDR1 is SGHKS and CDR2 is YYEKEE (reference sequence). Trimming shortened V by 0 bases and J by 3 bases, and 19 bases separated the two germline ends. CDR3 sequence reads: CASSLAGGLGFFYEQYF. The CDR3 DNA follows: TGTGCCAGCAGCTTGGCCGGGGGGCTCGGATTTTTCTACGAGCAGTACTTC.

V and J are TRBV6-6 and TRBJ2-5; D call uncertain. TRBJ2-7 explains the end of the DNA better; the J call may be wrong. CDR3 length: 12 amino acids. In germline, CDR1 is MNHNY, CDR2 SVGAGI (reference sequence). The CDR3 loop is CASSVSSSEQYF. CDR3 DNA sequence: TGTGCCAGCAGTGTGAGTAGTTCCGAGCAGTACTTC.

The CDR3 loop reads CASSFRDSNTEAFF. CDR3 in DNA: TGCGCCAGCAGCTTCCGGGACAGCAACACTGAAGCTTTCTTT. The chain combines TRBV5-1 with TRBJ1-1; 7 positions agree with TRBD1. The junction had 3 bases not matched to a gene; V was cut back by 2 bases and J by 2 bases. CDR1 and CDR2 from the germline V gene are SGHRS and YFSETQ. This CDR3 region has 14 residues.

V gene TRBV4-3 combines with J gene TRBJ1-3; TRBD1 aligns across 9 bases. The CDR3 is 15 amino acids. V shed 5 bases, J shed 8 bases, and the junction held 10 bases outside the gene matches. CDR1 is LGHNA and CDR2 is YSLEER in the germline V gene. CDR3 protein: CASSKQGANRDTIYF. As DNA, the CDR3 is TGCGCCAGCAGCAAACAGGGGGCTAACCGAGACACCATATATTTT.

J is TRBJ1-5 and V is TRBV28; TRBD1 might be the D (5 bases). V was cut by 2 bases and J by 5 bases, with 13 bases left in between. Germline assignment: CDR1 MDHEN and CDR2 SYDVKM. The CDR3 is 15 amino acids. The CDR3 nucleotides are TGTGCCAGCAGTTTAGCAGGGCAGACTCATCAGCCCCAGCATTTT. It translates to CASSLAGQTHQPQHF.

V gene TRBV27 combines with J gene TRBJ2-7, with a weak D call TRBD1 (5 bases). The germline V gene has CDR1 MNHEY and CDR2 SMNVEV (reference sequence). The CDR3 loop spans 12 amino acids. V gave up 2 bases and J gave up 3 bases, with 5 bases separating them. CDR3 residues: CASSLQGYEQYF. The CDR3 DNA is TGTGCCAGCAGTTTACAGGGCTACGAGCAGTACTTC.

Only a few counts were recorded for this clone. The J gene is TRBJ1-1, the V gene TRBV4-2, with 12 bases aligning to TRBD1. The CDR3 is 15 residues long. CDR1 and CDR2 from the germline V gene are LGHNA and YNFKEQ. V shed 6 bases and J 5 bases; nucleotides not matched to a gene: 7. The CDR3 region is CASRGTGGRRTEAFF. The CDR3 bases are TGTGCCAGCAGGGGGACAGGGGGCCGGAGGACTGAAGCTTTCTTT.

The J gene is TRBJ1-1, the V gene TRBV9; D might be TRBD1 (6 bases). Trimming stripped 3 bases from V and 1 base from J, with 19 bases between. CDR3 length equals 17 residues. Germline V gives CDR1 SGDLS, CDR2 YYNGEE. CDR3 amino acids: CASSGDVGAGENTEAFF. The DNA of the CDR3 is TGTGCCAGCAGCGGCGACGTGGGGGCAGGGGAGAACACTGAAGCTTTCTTT.

V usage is TRBV19 and J usage is TRBJ2-3, with 11 bases matching TRBD2. Trimming took 6 bases from V and 1 from J; bases not matched to a gene: 15. This CDR3 contains 19 residues. Germline assignment: CDR1 LNHDA and CDR2 SQIVND (reference sequence). CDR3 in amino acids: CASSAMGTSGAWGTDTQYF. CDR3 DNA: TGTGCCAGTAGCGCTATGGGGACTAGCGGAGCGTGGGGCACAGATACGCAGTATTTT.

The gene calls are TRBV4-1 and TRBJ2-1, with 12 bases fitting TRBD2. Trimming took 2 bases from V and 2 from J; bases not matched to a gene: 1. The CDR3 is 16 residues long. CDR1 is MGHRA, CDR2 YSYEKL, per germline. CDR3 sequence reads: CASSQRTSGTYNEQFF. In nucleotides, the CDR3 is TGCGCCAGCAGCCAAAGGACTAGCGGGACCTACAATGAGCAGTTCTTC.

J is TRBJ2-1 and V is TRBV6-1; 14 positions match TRBD2. CDR1 MNHNS and CDR2 SASEGT come from the germline V gene. V trimming: 7 bases; J trimming: 8 bases; junction bases outside the gene matches: 13. The CDR3 has 17 amino acids. CDR3 residues: CASNDGLAGGKGDEQFF. DNA of the CDR3: TGTGCCAGCAATGACGGACTAGCGGGAGGAAAGGGAGATGAGCAGTTCTTC.

This chain links TRBV5-6 with TRBJ2-5; weak D call: TRBD1 (6 bases). The CDR3 loop spans 14 amino acids. The V gene lost 0 bases and the J gene lost 6 bases, with 12 bases spanning the gap. Germline lookup yields CDR1 SGHDT and CDR2 YYEEEE. The chain's CDR3 is CASSLGWGLKTQYF. CDR3 DNA sequence: TGTGCCAGCAGCTTGGGTTGGGGGCTAAAGACCCAGTACTTC. The variable domain in full, completed from reference TRBV5-6 and TRBJ2-5, reads DAGVTQSPTHLIKTRGQQVTLRCSPKSGHDTVSWYQQALGQGPQFIFQYYEEEERQRGNFPDRFSGHQFPNYSSELNVNALLLGDSALYLCASSLGWGLKTQYFGPGTRLLVL.

The genes are TRBV14 and TRBJ2-7; tentative D call: TRBD1 (6 bases). The CDR3 has 14 amino acids. V shed 3 bases and J shed 2 bases, with 11 bases lying between them. The germline V gene has CDR1 SGHDN and CDR2 FVKESK. The CDR3 nucleotides are TGTGCCAGCAGCCACTACCGGGACACCTACGAGCAGTACTTC. Translation: CASSHYRDTYEQYF.

There are a few counts of this clone. V is TRBV6-6 and J is TRBJ1-4, with D perhaps TRBD1 (5 bases). The CDR3 length is 15 residues. Deletions cut 1 base from V and 4 bases from J, with 10 bases between. Per germline, CDR1 MNHNY and CDR2 SVGAGI (reference sequence). The CDR3 reads CASSYLGLFNEKLFF. CDR3 coding DNA: TGTGCCAGCAGTTACTTGGGACTTTTTAATGAAAAACTGTTTTTT.

A few counts support this clone. The rearrangement uses TRBV5-1 and TRBJ2-2, with TRBD1 matching 7 bases. V lost 0 bases, J lost 5 bases, and 10 bases stayed unmatched. CDR1 and CDR2 from the germline V gene are SGHRS and YFSETQ. CDR3 length: 17 residues. The CDR3, as DNA: TGCGCCAGCAGCTTGGAAGGTACAGGGGACGATACCGGGGAGCTGTTTTTT. Translated, it gives CASSLEGTGDDTGELFF.

CDR3 sequence: CASSQLGQNYGYTF. In DNA form, the CDR3 reads TGCGCCAGCAGCCAATTGGGACAGAACTATGGCTACACCTTC. The chain has TRBV4-1 and TRBJ1-2, with 7 bases that match TRBD1. V dropped 2 bases and J dropped 2; count of bases not matched to a gene: 2. The CDR3 length is 14 residues. From germline, CDR1 is MGHRA and CDR2 YSYEKL.